The rows below give T cell receptor beta chains drawn from one sample of a study of OX40 agonist ivuxolimab in advanced cancers. Sequencing was performed with immunoSEQ multiplex PCR; in TCRdb, only in-frame clones are kept and a portion is missing. The table has 70,000 or so clones, roughly 80% seen once. The sequences come from CD4+ or CD8+ T cells sorted from blood, collected in a trial of the OX40 agonist ivuxolimab. The receptors were sampled from an adult with an advanced solid tumor such as melanoma, head and neck, liver or kidney cancer. Each CDR3 is given with its conserved first and last residue. Fields, in order: CDR3 length, J gene, clone size, V gene, D gene, CDR3 protein, CDR3 DNA. D genes are given only for firm matches. Clone size appears in some rows only: once, few, many, or a class for an expanded clone.

>14|TRBJ1-1|.|TRBV18|.
CASSPQHQNTEAFF
TGTGCCAGCTCACCACAGCACCAGAACACTGAAGCTTTCTTT
>14|TRBJ2-7|.|TRBV29-1|TRBD1
CSVAGQAVSYEQYF
TGCAGCGTTGCGGGACAGGCCGTCTCCTACGAGCAGTACTTC
>16|TRBJ1-6|.|TRBV27|.
CASSSWTGVDNSPLHF
TGTGCCAGCAGTTCCTGGACGGGAGTAGATAATTCACCCCTCCACTTT
>12|TRBJ1-2|.|TRBV6-4|.
CASRRGEGGYTF
TGTGCCAGCAGGCGGGGTGAGGGTGGCTACACCTTC
>12|TRBJ2-3|.|TRBV18|.
CASSPSTDTQYF
TGTGCCAGCTCACCTTCCACAGATACGCAGTATTTT
>15|TRBJ1-1|few|TRBV5-4|.
CASSLGWTMNTEAFF
TGTGCCAGCAGCTTAGGGTGGACAATGAACACTGAAGCTTTCTTT
>16|TRBJ2-1|.|TRBV10-1|.
CASSPSPRRGHNEQFF
TGCGCCAGCAGCCCCAGTCCGAGGAGGGGTCACAATGAGCAGTTCTTC
>13|TRBJ2-1|.|TRBV5-1|.
CASSLGTNNEQFF
TGCGCCAGCAGCTTGGGGACTAACAATGAGCAGTTCTTC
>16|TRBJ2-2|.|TRBV7-9|.
CASSLSGTRNTGELFF
TGTGCCAGCAGCTTATCCGGGACACGGAACACCGGGGAGCTGTTTTTT
>13|TRBJ2-4|.|TRBV27|TRBD1
CASRQGVLNIQYF
TGTGCCAGCAGGCAGGGGGTCCTAAACATTCAGTACTTC
>14|TRBJ1-1|.|TRBV6-6|.
CASSYSTGFTEAFF
TGTGCCAGCAGTTACTCAACAGGGTTCACTGAAGCTTTCTTT
>15|TRBJ2-1|.|TRBV5-1|.
CASSATGGNLNEQFF
TGCGCCAGCAGCGCGACGGGCGGCAACCTCAATGAGCAGTTCTTC
>16|TRBJ2-5|.|TRBV2|.
CASSGAHGGGRETQYF
TGTGCCAGCAGTGGGGCACATGGGGGTGGGAGAGAGACCCAGTACTTC
>15|TRBJ2-1|.|TRBV9|.
CASSAGGSSYNEQFF
TGTGCCAGCAGCGCCGGGGGTAGCTCCTACAATGAGCAGTTCTTC
>15|TRBJ2-1|.|TRBV5-1|TRBD2
CASSDGTSGYNEQFF
TGCGCCAGCAGCGACGGGACTAGCGGCTACAATGAGCAGTTCTTC
>17|TRBJ1-5|.|TRBV5-1|TRBD1
CASSSGQGTGGNQPQHF
TGCGCCAGCAGCTCGGGCCAAGGGACAGGGGGTAATCAGCCCCAGCATTTT
>14|TRBJ2-3|.|TRBV11-3|.
CASSLGGAGDTQYF
TGTGCCAGCAGCTTAGGGGGGGCCGGAGATACGCAGTATTTT
>14|TRBJ2-5|once|TRBV6-1|.
CASRNPGPEETQYF
TGTGCCAGCAGGAATCCGGGACCTGAAGAGACCCAGTACTTC
>13|TRBJ2-7|.|TRBV2|.
CASSRTVIHEQYF
TGTGCCAGCAGCCGGACTGTGATCCACGAGCAGTACTTC
>15|TRBJ2-5|.|TRBV5-1|.
CASSLGTRGGETQYF
TGCGCCAGCAGCTTGGGAACTAGAGGAGGAGAGACCCAGTACTTC
>14|TRBJ1-5|few|TRBV27|.
CASISRVGGQPQHF
TGTGCCAGCATATCGCGTGTAGGTGGTCAGCCCCAGCATTTT
>15|TRBJ2-5|once|TRBV28|TRBD1
CASSFQGQGYETQYF
TGTGCCAGCAGTTTTCAGGGACAGGGGTACGAGACCCAGTACTTC
>16|TRBJ2-3|.|TRBV5-1|TRBD2
CASSLQASGGRDTQYF
TGCGCCAGCAGCTTGCAGGCTAGCGGGGGACGTGATACGCAGTATTTT
>12|TRBJ2-7|.|TRBV11-2|.
CASSLWQYEQYF
TGTGCCAGCAGCTTATGGCAATACGAGCAGTACTTC
>12|TRBJ2-1|once|TRBV15|.
CATSRGYNEQFF
TGTGCCACCAGCAGAGGTTACAATGAGCAGTTCTTC
>15|TRBJ1-4|.|TRBV6-1|TRBD1
CASREDRVPNEKLFF
TGTGCCAGCAGGGAAGACAGGGTTCCTAATGAAAAACTGTTTTTT
>12|TRBJ1-1|.|TRBV7-8|.
CASSWGNTEAFF
TGTGCCAGCAGCTGGGGGAACACTGAAGCTTTCTTT
>17|TRBJ1-2|.|TRBV28|.
CASRSPQGGGVRYGYTF
TGTGCCAGCAGGTCCCCCCAAGGTGGGGGGGTAAGGTATGGCTACACCTTC
>12|TRBJ2-1|few|TRBV5-1|.
CASSLTDNEQFF
TGCGCCAGCAGCTTGACTGACAATGAGCAGTTCTTC
>15|TRBJ2-2|.|TRBV7-2|TRBD2
CASSQTSGGPGELFF
TGTGCCAGCAGTCAGACTAGCGGGGGGCCCGGGGAGCTGTTTTTT
>16|TRBJ2-3|once|TRBV12-5|.
CASGLGSGAGGDTQYF
TGTGCTAGTGGTTTGGGATCGGGGGCCGGGGGGGATACGCAGTATTTT
>15|TRBJ1-1|.|TRBV5-1|TRBD1
CASSLVGQGVVEAFF
TGCGCCAGCAGCTTGGTAGGACAGGGAGTCGTTGAAGCTTTCTTT
>16|TRBJ2-1|.|TRBV5-1|TRBD1
CASSLAGTGGNNEQFF
TGCGCCAGCAGCTTGGCCGGGACAGGGGGAAACAATGAGCAGTTCTTC
>17|TRBJ2-7|.|TRBV13|TRBD2
CASSLGGLAGTSYEQYF
TGTGCCAGCAGCTTAGGCGGACTAGCGGGAACCTCCTACGAGCAGTACTTC
>15|TRBJ1-1|.|TRBV12-5|.
CASGLTRGGHTEAFF
TGTGCTAGTGGTTTGACCCGGGGCGGACACACTGAAGCTTTCTTT
>16|TRBJ1-5|.|TRBV4-1|.
CASSREGMGVYQPQHF
TGCGCCAGCAGCCGGGAAGGTATGGGGGTTTATCAGCCCCAGCATTTT
>14|TRBJ2-3|.|TRBV5-1|.
CASSLTGSTDTQYF
TGCGCCAGCAGCTTGACAGGGTCCACAGATACGCAGTATTTT
>17|TRBJ1-2|.|TRBV7-2|TRBD1
CASSLMGGQGTNYGYTF
TGTGCCAGCAGCTTAATGGGTGGACAGGGGACTAACTATGGCTACACCTTC
>14|TRBJ2-1|.|TRBV25-1|.
CASSEFGEMNEQFF
TGTGCCAGCAGTGAATTTGGGGAAATGAATGAGCAGTTCTTC
>16|TRBJ1-2|.|TRBV19|TRBD1
CASSIEDRAKLYGYTF
TGTGCCAGTAGTATAGAGGACAGGGCGAAACTCTATGGCTACACCTTC
>14|TRBJ1-2|.|TRBV2|.
CASRLGAGVYGYTF
TGTGCCAGCAGACTAGGTGCGGGAGTATATGGCTACACCTTC
>15|TRBJ1-5|.|TRBV27|TRBD1
CASSPTRDRNQPQHF
TGTGCCAGCAGTCCTACCCGGGACAGGAATCAGCCCCAGCATTTT
>16|TRBJ1-2|.|TRBV18|TRBD1
CASSPTPGTGPYGYTF
TGTGCCAGCTCACCGACGCCAGGGACAGGCCCCTATGGCTACACCTTC
>12|TRBJ2-7|.|TRBV28|.
CASRRGSYEQYF
TGTGCCTCCCGGCGGGGCTCCTACGAGCAGTACTTC
>16|TRBJ1-6|.|TRBV5-1|.
CASGRTGGTYNSPLHF
TGCGCCAGCGGCCGGACGGGGGGAACCTATAATTCACCCCTCCACTTT
>14|TRBJ2-2|.|TRBV2|.
CASRGVSNTGELFF
TGTGCCAGCAGAGGGGTATCGAACACCGGGGAGCTGTTTTTT
>17|TRBJ2-2|.|TRBV5-4|TRBD1
CASSGGTGGPNTGELFF
TGTGCCAGCAGCGGCGGGACAGGGGGCCCGAACACCGGGGAGCTGTTTTTT
>14|TRBJ2-2|few|TRBV11-3|.
CASSLSPGHRELFF
TGTGCCAGCAGCTTATCCCCCGGACACCGGGAGCTGTTTTTT
>15|TRBJ2-1|.|TRBV28|.
CASSLNGRKDNEQFF
TGTGCCAGCAGTTTAAATGGCCGAAAAGACAATGAGCAGTTCTTC
>12|TRBJ1-2|.|TRBV29-1|TRBD1
CSAGQGGVNYTF
TGCAGCGCCGGACAGGGGGGAGTAAACTACACCTTC
>13|TRBJ1-4|.|TRBV7-7|TRBD1
CASSLVQGEKLFF
TGTGCCAGCAGCTTAGTACAGGGGGAAAAACTGTTTTTT
>14|TRBJ2-7|.|TRBV6-1|.
CASSQGRGGYEQYF
TGTGCCAGCAGTCAGGGCAGGGGGGGCTACGAGCAGTACTTC
>14|TRBJ2-1|.|TRBV4-2|.
CASSPGEGRGEQFF
TGTGCCAGCAGCCCGGGAGAGGGGCGGGGTGAGCAGTTCTTC
>12|TRBJ1-1|.|TRBV18|.
CASSPQGTEAFF
TGTGCCAGCTCACCACAGGGGACTGAAGCTTTCTTT